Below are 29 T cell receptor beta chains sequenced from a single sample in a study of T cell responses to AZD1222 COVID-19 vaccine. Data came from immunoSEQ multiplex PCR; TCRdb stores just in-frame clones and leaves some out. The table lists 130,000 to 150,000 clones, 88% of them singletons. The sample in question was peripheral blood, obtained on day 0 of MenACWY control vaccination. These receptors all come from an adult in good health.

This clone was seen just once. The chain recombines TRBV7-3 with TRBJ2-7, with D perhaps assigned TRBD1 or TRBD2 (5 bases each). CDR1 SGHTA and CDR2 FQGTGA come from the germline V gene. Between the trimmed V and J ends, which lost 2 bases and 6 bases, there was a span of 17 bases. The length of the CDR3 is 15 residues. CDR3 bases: TGTGCCAGCAGCTTAGTCCCAGGGAGCGTCTCCGAGCAGTACTTC. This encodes CASSLVPGSVSEQYF.

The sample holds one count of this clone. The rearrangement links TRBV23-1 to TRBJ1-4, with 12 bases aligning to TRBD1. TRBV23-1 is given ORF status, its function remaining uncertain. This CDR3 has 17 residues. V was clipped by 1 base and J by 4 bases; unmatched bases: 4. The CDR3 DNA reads TGCGCCAGCAGTCAATTGGGACAGGGGGCAAGTAATGAAAAACTGTTTTTT. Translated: CASSQLGQGASNEKLFF.

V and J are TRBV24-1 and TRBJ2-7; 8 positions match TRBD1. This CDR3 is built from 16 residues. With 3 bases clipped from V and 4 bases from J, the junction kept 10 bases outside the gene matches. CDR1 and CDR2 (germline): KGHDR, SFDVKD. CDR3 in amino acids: CATSDTLRTGKYEQYF. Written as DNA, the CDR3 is TGTGCCACCAGTGATACCCTTCGGACAGGGAAATACGAGCAGTACTTC.

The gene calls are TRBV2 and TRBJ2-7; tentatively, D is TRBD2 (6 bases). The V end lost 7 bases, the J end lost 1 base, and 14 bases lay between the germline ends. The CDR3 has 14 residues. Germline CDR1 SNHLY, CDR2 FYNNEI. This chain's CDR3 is CASMGRERSYEQYF. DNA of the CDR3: TGTGCCAGCATGGGGCGGGAAAGGTCCTACGAGCAGTACTTC.

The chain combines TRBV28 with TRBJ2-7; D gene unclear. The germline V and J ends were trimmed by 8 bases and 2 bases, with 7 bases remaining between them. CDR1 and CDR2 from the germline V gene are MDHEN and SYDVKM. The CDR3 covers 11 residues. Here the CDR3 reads CASGRTYEQYF. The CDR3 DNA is TGTGCCAGCGGCAGGACCTACGAGCAGTACTTC.

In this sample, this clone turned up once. The CDR3 sequence: CASSSGRVGYTF. The CDR3 DNA reads TGTGCCAGCAGCTCCGGGAGGGTTGGCTACACCTTC. J is TRBJ1-2 and V is TRBV7-2; D uncertain. V lost 4 bases and J lost 7, with 10 bases in between. The CDR3 consists of 12 residues. Germline lookup yields CDR1 SGHTA and CDR2 FQGNSA.

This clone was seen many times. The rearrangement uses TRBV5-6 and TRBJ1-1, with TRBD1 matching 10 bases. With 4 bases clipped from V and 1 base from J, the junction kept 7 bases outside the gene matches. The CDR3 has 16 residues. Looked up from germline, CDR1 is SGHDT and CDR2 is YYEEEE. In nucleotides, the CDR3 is TGTGCCAGCAGCCAGACAGGGGGCGAATGGAACACTGAAGCTTTCTTT. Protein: CASSQTGGEWNTEAFF.

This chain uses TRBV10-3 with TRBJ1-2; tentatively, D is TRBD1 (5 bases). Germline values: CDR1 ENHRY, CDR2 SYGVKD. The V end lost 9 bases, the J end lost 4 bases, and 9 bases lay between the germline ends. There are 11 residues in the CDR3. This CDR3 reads CAIGGSYGYTF. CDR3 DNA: TGTGCCATTGGGGGGAGCTATGGCTACACCTTC.

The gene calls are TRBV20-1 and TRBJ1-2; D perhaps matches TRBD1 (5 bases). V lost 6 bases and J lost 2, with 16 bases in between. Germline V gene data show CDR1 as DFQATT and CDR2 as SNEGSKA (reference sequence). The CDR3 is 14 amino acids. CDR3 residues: CSASTGLANYGYTF. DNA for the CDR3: TGCAGTGCCAGTACAGGCCTAGCCAACTATGGCTACACCTTC.

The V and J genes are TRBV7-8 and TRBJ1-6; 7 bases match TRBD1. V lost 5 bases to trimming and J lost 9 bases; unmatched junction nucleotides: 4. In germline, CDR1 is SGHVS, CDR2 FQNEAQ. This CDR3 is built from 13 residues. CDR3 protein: CASSGDRVSPLHF. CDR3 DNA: TGTGCCAGCAGCGGAGACAGGGTTTCACCCCTCCACTTT. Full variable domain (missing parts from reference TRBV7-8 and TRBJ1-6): GAGVSQSPRYKVAKRGQDVALRCDPISGHVSLFWYQQALGQGPEFLTYFQNEAQLDKSGLPSDRFFAERPEGSVSTLKIQRTQQEDSAVYLCASSGDRVSPLHFGNGTRLTVT.

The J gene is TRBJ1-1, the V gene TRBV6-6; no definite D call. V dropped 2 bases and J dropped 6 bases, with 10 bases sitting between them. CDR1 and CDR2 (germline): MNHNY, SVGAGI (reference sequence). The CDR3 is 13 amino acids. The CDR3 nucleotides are TGTGCCAGCAGTTACGACTTGAGAGCTGAAGCTTTCTTT. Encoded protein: CASSYDLRAEAFF.

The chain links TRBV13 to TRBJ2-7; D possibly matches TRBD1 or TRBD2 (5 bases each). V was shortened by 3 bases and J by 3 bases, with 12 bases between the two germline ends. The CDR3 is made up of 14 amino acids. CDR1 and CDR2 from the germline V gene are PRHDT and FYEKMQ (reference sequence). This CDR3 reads CASSLGTDLYEQYF. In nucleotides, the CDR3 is TGTGCCAGCAGCTTGGGGACCGACCTCTACGAGCAGTACTTC.

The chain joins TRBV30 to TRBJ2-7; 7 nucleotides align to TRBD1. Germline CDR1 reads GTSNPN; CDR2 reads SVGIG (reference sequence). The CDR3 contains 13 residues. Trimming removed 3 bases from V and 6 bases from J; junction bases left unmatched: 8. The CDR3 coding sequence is TGTGCCTGGAGACAGGGGTTTTTCGGCGAGCAGTACTTC. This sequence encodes CAWRQGFFGEQYF.

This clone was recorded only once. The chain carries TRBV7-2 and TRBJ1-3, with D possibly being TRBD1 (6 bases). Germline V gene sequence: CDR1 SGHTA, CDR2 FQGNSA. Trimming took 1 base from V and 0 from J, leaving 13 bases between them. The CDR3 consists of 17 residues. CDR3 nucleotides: TGTGCCAGCAGCTTAGGACAGGCAATCTTCTCTGGAAACACCATATATTTT. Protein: CASSLGQAIFSGNTIYF.

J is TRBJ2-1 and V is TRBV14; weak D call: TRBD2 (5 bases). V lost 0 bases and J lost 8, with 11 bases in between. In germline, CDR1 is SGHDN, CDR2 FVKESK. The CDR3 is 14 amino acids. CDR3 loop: CASSQDFGADEQFF. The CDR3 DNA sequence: TGTGCCAGCAGCCAAGATTTTGGAGCGGATGAGCAGTTCTTC.

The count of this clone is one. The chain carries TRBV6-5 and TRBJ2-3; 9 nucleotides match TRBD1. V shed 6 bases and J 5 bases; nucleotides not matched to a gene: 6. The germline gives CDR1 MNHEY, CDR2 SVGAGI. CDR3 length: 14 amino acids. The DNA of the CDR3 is TGTGCCAGCAGGCAGGGACAGGGAGGAGATACGCAGTATTTT. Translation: CASRQGQGGDTQYF.

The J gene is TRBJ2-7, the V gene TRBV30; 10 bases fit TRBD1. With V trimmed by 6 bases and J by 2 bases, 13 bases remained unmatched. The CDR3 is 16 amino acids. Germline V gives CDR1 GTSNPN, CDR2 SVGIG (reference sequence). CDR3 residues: CACLLRWGQGPYEQYF. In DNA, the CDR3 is TGTGCCTGCCTTCTCCGGTGGGGACAGGGGCCCTACGAGCAGTACTTC.

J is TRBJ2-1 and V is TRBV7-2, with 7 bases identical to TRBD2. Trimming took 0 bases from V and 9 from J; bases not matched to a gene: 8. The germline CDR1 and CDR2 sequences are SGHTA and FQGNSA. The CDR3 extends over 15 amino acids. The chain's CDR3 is CASSLALHPGGEQFF. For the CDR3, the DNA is TGTGCCAGCAGCTTAGCTTTACACCCGGGGGGTGAGCAGTTCTTC.

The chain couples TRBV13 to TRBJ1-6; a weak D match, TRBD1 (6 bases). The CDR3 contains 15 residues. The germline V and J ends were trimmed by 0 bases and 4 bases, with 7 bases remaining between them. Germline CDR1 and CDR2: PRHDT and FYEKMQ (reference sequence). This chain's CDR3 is CASSLGGGYNSPLHF. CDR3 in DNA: TGTGCCAGCAGCTTAGGAGGGGGTTATAATTCACCCCTCCACTTT.

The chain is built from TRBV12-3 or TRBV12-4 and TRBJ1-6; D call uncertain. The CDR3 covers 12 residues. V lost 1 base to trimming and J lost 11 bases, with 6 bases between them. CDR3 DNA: TGTGCCAGCAGTTTAGGGCCCACACCCCTCCACTTT. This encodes CASSLGPTPLHF.

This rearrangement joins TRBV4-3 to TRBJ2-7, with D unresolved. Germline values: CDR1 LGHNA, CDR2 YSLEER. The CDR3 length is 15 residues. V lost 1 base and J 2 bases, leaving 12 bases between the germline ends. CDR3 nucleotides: TGCGCCAGCAGCCAAGCCCTCCCCCTTGCCTACGAGCAGTACTTC. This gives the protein CASSQALPLAYEQYF.

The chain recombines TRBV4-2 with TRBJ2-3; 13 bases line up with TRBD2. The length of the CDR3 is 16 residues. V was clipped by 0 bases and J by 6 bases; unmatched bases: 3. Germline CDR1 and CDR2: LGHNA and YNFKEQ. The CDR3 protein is CASSQEGLAGSDTQYF. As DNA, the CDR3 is TGTGCCAGCAGCCAAGAGGGACTAGCGGGATCGGATACGCAGTATTTT.

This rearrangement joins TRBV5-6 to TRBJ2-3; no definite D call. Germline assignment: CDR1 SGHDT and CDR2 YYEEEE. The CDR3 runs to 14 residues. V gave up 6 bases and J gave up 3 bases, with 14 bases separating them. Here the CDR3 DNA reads TGTGCCAGCACCCCAGTGGGCCAGACAGATACGCAGTATTTT. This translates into CASTPVGQTDTQYF. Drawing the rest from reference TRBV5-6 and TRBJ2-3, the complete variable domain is DAGVTQSPTHLIKTRGQQVTLRCSPKSGHDTVSWYQQALGQGPQFIFQYYEEEERQRGNFPDRFSGHQFPNYSSELNVNALLLGDSALYLCASTPVGQTDTQYFGPGTRLTVL.

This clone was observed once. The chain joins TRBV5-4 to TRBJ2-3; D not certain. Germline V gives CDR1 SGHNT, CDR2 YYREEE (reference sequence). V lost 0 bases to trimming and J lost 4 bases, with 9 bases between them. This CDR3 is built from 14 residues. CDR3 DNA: TGTGCCAGCAGCTTGGCCAAAGGGTCAGATACGCAGTATTTT. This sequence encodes CASSLAKGSDTQYF. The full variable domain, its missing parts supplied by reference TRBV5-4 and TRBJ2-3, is ETGVTQSPTHLIKTRGQQVTLRCSSQSGHNTVSWYQQALGQGPQFIFQYYREEENGRGNFPPRFSGLQFPNYSSELNVNALELDDSALYLCASSLAKGSDTQYFGPGTRLTVL.

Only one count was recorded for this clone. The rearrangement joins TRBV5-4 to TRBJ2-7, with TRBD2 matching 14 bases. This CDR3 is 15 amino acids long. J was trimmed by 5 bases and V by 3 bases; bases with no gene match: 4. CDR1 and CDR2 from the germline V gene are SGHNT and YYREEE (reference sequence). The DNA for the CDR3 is TGTGCCAGCAGCTGGGGACTAGCGGGAGCCCACGAGCAGTACTTC. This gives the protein CASSWGLAGAHEQYF.

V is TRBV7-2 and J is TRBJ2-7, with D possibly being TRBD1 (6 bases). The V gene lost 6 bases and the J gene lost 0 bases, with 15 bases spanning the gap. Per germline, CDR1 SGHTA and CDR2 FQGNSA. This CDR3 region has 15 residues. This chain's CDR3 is CASSQGQPISYEQYF. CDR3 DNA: TGTGCCAGCAGTCAAGGACAGCCGATCTCCTACGAGCAGTACTTC.

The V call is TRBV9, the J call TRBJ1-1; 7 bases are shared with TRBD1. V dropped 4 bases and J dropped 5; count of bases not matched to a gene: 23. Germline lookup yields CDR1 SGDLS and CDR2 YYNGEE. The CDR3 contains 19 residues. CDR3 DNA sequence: TGTGCCAGCAGCTCGGGAGAGGTAGGACAGGCGCCCTCGGGTACTGAAGCTTTCTTT. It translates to CASSSGEVGQAPSGTEAFF.

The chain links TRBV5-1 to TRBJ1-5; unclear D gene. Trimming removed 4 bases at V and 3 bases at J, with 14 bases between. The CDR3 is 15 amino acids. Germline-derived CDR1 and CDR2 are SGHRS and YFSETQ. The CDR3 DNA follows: TGCGCCAGCAGCCCCTTGGGCGGCCCCAATCAGCCCCAGCATTTT. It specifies CASSPLGGPNQPQHF.

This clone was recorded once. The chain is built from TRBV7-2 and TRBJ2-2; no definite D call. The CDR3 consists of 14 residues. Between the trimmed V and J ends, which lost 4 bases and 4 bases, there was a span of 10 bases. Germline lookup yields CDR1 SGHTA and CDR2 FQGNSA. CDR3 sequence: CASSSKKGTGELFF. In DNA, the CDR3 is TGTGCCAGCAGCTCAAAGAAGGGCACCGGGGAGCTGTTTTTT.